These T cell receptor beta chains were read from a single sample in a study of blood T cell repertoires in COVID-19. This table comes from immunoSEQ multiplex PCR, and its TCRdb copy is limited to in-frame clones, with some not included. Among some 330,000 clones listed, 89% were seen once. Specimen: peripheral blood. Receptors originate from a woman in her thirties with COVID-19, enrolled during active disease. The CDR3 runs from the conserved cysteine through the conserved F or W. The order of the fields is V gene, clone size, J gene, D gene, CDR3 protein, CDR3 DNA. The D gene is left open where the match is weak. Clone size is given for some rows only: seen once, a few or many times, or a class if the clone is expanded.

TRBV9	-	TRBJ1-2	TRBD1	CASSGAGGGGNYGYTF	TGTGCCAGCAGCGGGGCAGGGGGCGGAGGTAACTATGGCTACACCTTC
TRBV4-2	many	TRBJ2-1	TRBD1	CASSQKGANEGNEQFF	TGTGCCAGCAGCCAAAAGGGGGCCAATGAAGGGAATGAGCAGTTCTTC
TRBV5-1	-	TRBJ1-6	-	CASSLDGFGSPLHF	TGCGCCAGCAGCTTGGACGGCTTCGGGTCACCCCTCCACTTT
TRBV27	-	TRBJ2-7	TRBD1	CASSLRQGLGTYEQYF	TGTGCCAGCAGCCTCCGACAGGGGTTGGGGACCTACGAGCAGTACTTC
TRBV7-2	-	TRBJ2-5	-	CASSTVLGDQETQYF	TGTGCCAGCAGCACTGTCCTAGGGGATCAAGAGACCCAGTACTTC
TRBV3-1/TRBV3-2	-	TRBJ1-6	-	CASSQLREGYNSPLHF	TGTGCCAGCAGTCAGCTACGAGAGGGCTATAATTCACCCCTCCACTTT
TRBV29-1	-	TRBJ1-1	TRBD1	CSVVRGPNTEAFF	TGCAGCGTTGTCAGGGGGCCGAACACTGAAGCTTTCTTT
TRBV5-1	-	TRBJ2-1	-	CASSFSSGSYNEQFF	TGCGCCAGCAGCTTCAGTTCTGGCTCCTACAATGAGCAGTTCTTC
TRBV7-9	-	TRBJ1-4	-	CASSSPAYGDREKLFF	TGTGCCAGCAGCTCCCCGGCGTACGGGGATAGGGAAAAACTGTTTTTT
TRBV2	-	TRBJ1-1	-	CASSERRGRTEAFF	TGTGCCAGCAGTGAGAGGAGGGGCAGGACTGAAGCTTTCTTT
TRBV15	-	TRBJ1-2	-	CATRDRRDYGYTF	TGTGCCACCAGGGACCGGAGGGACTATGGCTACACCTTC
TRBV18	-	TRBJ1-1	-	CASSRGSNTEAFF	TGTGCCAGCTCACGGGGCTCGAACACTGAAGCTTTCTTT
TRBV19	-	TRBJ2-3	TRBD1	CGAGGGTDTQYF	TGTGGCGCAGGGGGTGGAACAGATACGCAGTATTTT
TRBV3-1/TRBV3-2	-	TRBJ1-2	-	CASSQTNRAMSNGYTF	TGTGCCAGCAGCCAGACGAACAGGGCGATGTCAAATGGCTACACCTTC
TRBV6-5	-	TRBJ1-2	-	CASRAGPVDF	TGTGCCAGCAGGGCGGGCCCGGTCGACTTC
TRBV6-6	-	TRBJ2-3	TRBD2	CASNDGGTNTDTQYF	TGTGCCAGCAACGACGGGGGGACCAACACAGATACGCAGTATTTT
TRBV7-9	-	TRBJ1-5	TRBD1	CASSGGTGEPQHF	TGTGCCAGCAGCGGCGGGACAGGGGAGCCCCAGCATTTT
TRBV19	-	TRBJ2-2	-	CASSIAPRTDFTGELFF	TGTGCCAGTAGTATAGCCCCCCGGACGGACTTCACCGGGGAGCTGTTTTTT
TRBV7-2	once	TRBJ1-2	-	CASSLPPGDGYTF	TGTGCCAGCAGCTTACCGCCGGGGGATGGCTACACCTTC
TRBV18	-	TRBJ2-1	-	CASCEVQVYNEQFF	TGTGCCAGCTGTGAAGTACAAGTTTACAATGAGCAGTTCTTC
TRBV3-1/TRBV3-2	once	TRBJ2-1	-	CASSQWRDNEQFF	TGTGCCAGCAGCCAATGGCGGGACAATGAGCAGTTCTTC
TRBV3-1/TRBV3-2	-	TRBJ2-1	-	CASSQAGLLSYEQFF	TGTGCCAGCAGCCAAGCAGGACTCCTATCCTATGAGCAGTTCTTC
TRBV5-8	-	TRBJ1-5	-	CASSFSQPQHF	TGTGCCAGCAGTTTTAGTCAGCCCCAGCATTTT
TRBV6-5	-	TRBJ2-7	TRBD1	CASSYTGGRDEQYF	TGTGCCAGCAGTTATACAGGGGGCAGGGACGAGCAGTACTTC
TRBV9	-	TRBJ1-2	-	CASSVAEEVSHGYGYTF	TGTGCCAGCAGCGTAGCTGAGGAGGTCTCGCACGGGTATGGCTACACCTTC
TRBV6-1	-	TRBJ1-4	TRBD1	CASSEGDRGRNEKLFF	TGTGCCAGCAGTGAAGGGGACAGGGGGAGGAATGAAAAACTGTTTTTT
TRBV19	-	TRBJ2-1	TRBD1	CASSIVGRGSVNEQFF	TGTGCCAGTAGTATTGTGGGCAGGGGGTCGGTCAATGAGCAGTTCTTC
TRBV7-9	-	TRBJ2-3	TRBD1	CASSPPFRDRHADTQYF	TGTGCCAGCAGCCCCCCTTTTAGGGACAGGCATGCGGATACGCAGTATTTT
TRBV30	-	TRBJ2-1	TRBD1	CAWSIIRDRGRNEQFF	TGTGCCTGGAGTATAATACGGGACAGGGGGAGGAATGAGCAGTTCTTC
TRBV14	-	TRBJ1-5	-	CASSQGGHNQPQHF	TGTGCCAGCAGCCAAGGTGGGCACAATCAGCCCCAGCATTTT
TRBV2	-	TRBJ1-2	TRBD1	CAKAGPLQGAVDGYTF	TGTGCCAAAGCAGGCCCCCTACAGGGGGCTGTCGATGGCTACACCTTC
TRBV11-2	-	TRBJ2-1	TRBD2	CASSIRTSGVNNEQFF	TGTGCCAGCAGCATCCGGACTAGCGGGGTGAACAATGAGCAGTTCTTC
TRBV5-1	-	TRBJ1-1	TRBD1	CASSLGDRGVYAFF	TGCGCCAGCAGCTTGGGAGACAGGGGGGTTTACGCTTTCTTT
TRBV7-9	-	TRBJ1-3	-	CASRQTRSGNTIYF	TGTGCCAGCAGACAGACACGGTCTGGAAACACCATATATTTT
TRBV28	-	TRBJ1-4	-	CASSAHGTNEKLFF	TGTGCCAGCAGTGCCCACGGAACTAATGAAAAACTGTTTTTT
TRBV18	-	TRBJ2-1	TRBD1	CASSLQGDTYNEQFF	TGTGCCAGCTCCCTACAGGGGGATACCTACAATGAGCAGTTCTTC
TRBV5-1	-	TRBJ1-2	-	CASSLENRDGYTF	TGCGCCAGCAGCTTGGAGAACCGGGATGGCTACACCTTC
TRBV19	-	TRBJ1-5	TRBD1	CASSIGQGGNQPQHF	TGTGCCAGTAGTATTGGACAGGGGGGCAATCAGCCCCAGCATTTT
TRBV19	-	TRBJ1-5	-	CASTAGSRGNQPQHF	TGTGCCAGTACCGCGGGCTCTCGGGGCAATCAGCCCCAGCATTTT
TRBV11-1	-	TRBJ1-1	-	CASSFFTGTGTEAFF	TGTGCCAGCAGCTTCTTTACAGGGACGGGCACTGAAGCTTTCTTT
TRBV11-1	-	TRBJ2-7	-	CASSTRMRRQYF	TGTGCCAGCAGCACTCGGATGCGGCGGCAGTACTTC
TRBV27	-	TRBJ2-1	-	CASSSDGLNNEQFF	TGTGCCAGCAGTTCAGATGGACTTAACAATGAGCAGTTCTTC
TRBV19	-	TRBJ1-4	-	CASSFRQAGGKLFF	TGTGCCAGTAGTTTTCGACAGGCGGGGGGAAAACTGTTTTTT
TRBV4-1	-	TRBJ1-4	TRBD1	CASSQRQGATNEKLFF	TGCGCCAGCAGCCAACGACAGGGGGCAACTAATGAAAAACTGTTTTTT
TRBV11-2	-	TRBJ2-6	TRBD1	CASSWGQGVAGANVLTF	TGTGCCAGCAGCTGGGGGCAGGGGGTTGCTGGGGCCAACGTCCTGACTTTC
TRBV6-5	-	TRBJ1-6	-	CASSYPSGSPLHF	TGTGCCAGCAGTTACCCCTCCGGGTCACCCCTCCACTTT
TRBV2	-	TRBJ1-6	-	CASSEEQGIRSPLHF	TGTGCCAGCAGTGAAGAACAGGGCATTCGCTCACCCCTCCACTTT
TRBV2	-	TRBJ1-2	-	CASRHIGLNYGYTF	TGTGCCAGCCGCCACATCGGACTTAACTATGGCTACACCTTC
TRBV9	-	TRBJ2-2	TRBD1	CASKGGLNTGELFF	TGTGCCAGCAAAGGGGGCCTGAACACCGGGGAGCTGTTTTTT